Listed below are T cell receptor beta chains from one sample, sequenced in a study of blood T cells in healthy people across ages. TCRdb re-analysed the 5' RACE reads in MiXCR, keeping a single row per CDR3 protein. The table includes about 580,000 distinct CDR3 sequences, roughly 48% detected once. What was sequenced was blood. These TCRs come from a man at least 80 years old in good health. CDR3s include the opening cysteine and the closing phenylalanine or tryptophan. Fields, in order: clone size, V gene, J gene, D gene, CDR3 DNA, CDR3 protein. D genes are given only for firm matches. Part of the rows lack a size; the others show once, few, many or a class for expanded clones.

NA	TRBV5-1	TRBJ2-1	TRBD2	TGCGCCAGCAGCCCGGCCGGGACTAGCGGGATAAATGAGCAGTTCTTC	CASSPAGTSGINEQFF
many	TRBV5-1	TRBJ2-1	TRBD2	TGCGCCAGCACCCTGGACGGGGGGAATGAGCAGTTCTTC	CASTLDGGNEQFF
NA	TRBV21-1	TRBJ2-5	NA	TGTGCCAGCAGGGAGGCAGGCCAAGAGACCCAGTACTTC	CASREAGQETQYF
few	TRBV6-2/TRBV6-3	TRBJ2-7	NA	TGTGCCAGCACCGACGGGGCTGGCTACGAGCAGTACTTC	CASTDGAGYEQYF
NA	TRBV7-9	TRBJ1-4	TRBD1	TGTGCCAGCAGCTTAACGGGACAGTCTAATGAAAAACTGTTTTTT	CASSLTGQSNEKLFF
NA	TRBV7-3	TRBJ2-2	NA	TGTGCCACCGCGTCGACCCGGACCGGGGAGCTGTTTTTT	CATASTRTGELFF
NA	TRBV20-1	TRBJ1-6	NA	TGCAGTGCCTCGGAGACCGGGATGGTGGATTCACCCCTCCACTTT	CSASETGMVDSPLHF
NA	TRBV20-1	TRBJ2-7	NA	TGCAGTGCGCCGCTGGATGGAGCCTACGAGCAGTACTTC	CSAPLDGAYEQYF
NA	TRBV2	TRBJ2-1	NA	TGTGCCAGCAGTGAGCAGGTGTATGTGTACAATGAGCAGTTCTTC	CASSEQVYVYNEQFF
NA	TRBV30	TRBJ2-5	NA	TGTGCCTGGAGTGTTGGGTTCGGGGAGACCCAGTACTTC	CAWSVGFGETQYF
once	TRBV18	TRBJ2-3	NA	TGTGCCAGCTCACCCTCAAACCTACGCACGAATACGCAGTATTTT	CASSPSNLRTNTQYF
once	TRBV4-3	TRBJ2-3	NA	TGCGCCAGCAGCCAAGGGGGAGGGGGGGGGCGCACAGATACGCAGTATTTT	CASSQGGGGGRTDTQYF
few	TRBV10-3	TRBJ2-1	TRBD2	TGTGCCATCAGTGAGCCTGGACTAGCGGGTGACTCCTACAATGAGCAGTTCTTC	CAISEPGLAGDSYNEQFF
NA	TRBV6-6	TRBJ1-1	NA	TGTGCCAGCAGTTCCTACCAGGACAGACCGGAAGCTTTCTTT	CASSSYQDRPEAFF
NA	TRBV7-2	TRBJ1-2	NA	TGTGCCAGCAGCCTAGAGGCAGGCGTATTTTATGGCTACACCTTC	CASSLEAGVFYGYTF
NA	TRBV7-2	TRBJ2-4	TRBD2	TGTGCCAGCGGAGTCCCGGGAGGGAGCATTCAGTACTTC	CASGVPGGSIQYF
few	TRBV6-1	TRBJ2-7	NA	TGTGCCAGCAGTGAAGTTAGGGTTTCCTACGAGCAGTACTTC	CASSEVRVSYEQYF
NA	TRBV4-3	TRBJ1-2	NA	TGCGCCAGCAGCCAAGATACCCTTTATAGCGGGGGCTACACCTTC	CASSQDTLYSGGYTF
few	TRBV7-2	TRBJ2-7	NA	TGTGCCAGCAGCTTAGTGGGCAGGAACCCCTACGAGCAGTACTTC	CASSLVGRNPYEQYF
NA	TRBV20-1	TRBJ2-3	TRBD2	TGCAGTGCCTCTTCCGCGGGGGTAGGAGATACGCAGTATTTT	CSASSAGVGDTQYF
NA	TRBV11-1	TRBJ2-3	NA	TGTGCCAGCAGCTCCGAAGGGGCACGCACAGATACGCAGTATTTT	CASSSEGARTDTQYF
many	TRBV5-6	TRBJ1-2	NA	TGTGCCAGCAGCGTGGACGGAGACTATGGCTACACCTTC	CASSVDGDYGYTF
few	TRBV7-6	TRBJ1-4	TRBD1	TGTGCCAGCAGCCACCGACAGGGCCAGAATGAAAAACTGTTTTTT	CASSHRQGQNEKLFF
NA	TRBV20-1	TRBJ2-3	NA	TGCAGTGCTCTAGCATGGGGGAATACGCAGTATTTT	CSALAWGNTQYF
few	TRBV3-1	TRBJ2-1	NA	TGTGCCAGCAGCCAAGAGCCCCTCACAGGGTATGAGCAGTTCTTC	CASSQEPLTGYEQFF
NA	TRBV7-3	TRBJ2-1	NA	TGTGCCAGCAGCCCCGATGGTCGAGGCTTACGCAATGAGCAGTTCTTC	CASSPDGRGLRNEQFF
few	TRBV7-2	TRBJ2-7	NA	TGTGCCAGCAATTTCAGGTTAAGCTCCGAGCAGTACTTC	CASNFRLSSEQYF
NA	TRBV11-1	TRBJ2-6	NA	TGTGCCAGCAGCCAGGGGTGGAAGGAGAGGTCTGGGGCCAACGTCCTGACTTTC	CASSQGWKERSGANVLTF
NA	TRBV20-1	TRBJ1-1	NA	TGCAGTGCTAGAGGCGGGGACACTGAGGCTTTCTTT	CSARGGDTEAFF
NA	TRBV20-1	TRBJ1-5	TRBD1	TGCAGTGCTTGGACAGGCGATCAGCCCCAGCATTTT	CSAWTGDQPQHF
NA	TRBV7-2	TRBJ1-5	NA	TGTGCCAGCAGCGTTCGGTATAGCAATCAGCCCCAGCATTTT	CASSVRYSNQPQHF
NA	TRBV20-1	TRBJ2-3	TRBD2	TGCAGTGCTAGAGATATCACTAGCGGGAGTATAACAGATACGCAGTATTTT	CSARDITSGSITDTQYF
NA	TRBV20-1	TRBJ2-4	NA	TGCAGCGCTTGCATTCAGTACTTC	CSACIQYF
many	TRBV6-5	TRBJ2-5	NA	TGTGCCAGCAGCCGGGGGTCAGGCCAAGAGACCCAGTACTTC	CASSRGSGQETQYF
NA	TRBV20-1	TRBJ1-1	TRBD1	TGCATTCCCCACTCCCCCGGGACAGGGGTGCGAGACACTGAAGCTTTCTTT	CIPHSPGTGVRDTEAFF
NA	TRBV20-1	TRBJ2-7	TRBD1	TGCAGTGCTGTACCTGGCGCGACAGGGGATAGCTACGAGCAGTACTTC	CSAVPGATGDSYEQYF
NA	TRBV7-6	TRBJ2-1	NA	TGTGCCAGCAGCTTAGTCGGGGACTTTTCCTACAATGAGCAGTTCTTC	CASSLVGDFSYNEQFF
few	TRBV7-7	TRBJ2-5	NA	TGTGCTAGCAGCCCAGCCGGAGCGTCCCAAGAGACCCAGTACTTC	CASSPAGASQETQYF
few	TRBV12-3/TRBV12-4	TRBJ2-7	NA	TGTGCCAGCAGTTGGGCAGGGGACTACGAGCAGTACTTC	CASSWAGDYEQYF
NA	TRBV7-2	TRBJ2-1	TRBD2	TGTGCCAGCAGCTTATACAACACTCCTCAAGCGGGATCTCCCTTAAATGAGCAGTTCTTC	CASSLYNTPQAGSPLNEQFF
few	TRBV20-1	TRBJ2-1	NA	TGCAGTGCTAGAGCTCTCGTATTACCGATCTACAATGAGCAGTTCTTC	CSARALVLPIYNEQFF
NA	TRBV5-1	TRBJ1-2	NA	TGCGCCAGCAGCTTCCCATCGGGCAGGGGCGATGGCTACACCTTC	CASSFPSGRGDGYTF
few	TRBV6-5	TRBJ2-7	NA	TGTGCCAGCAGTCTTCGGGACTTCTACAATGAGCAGTACTTC	CASSLRDFYNEQYF
NA	TRBV20-1	TRBJ2-1	TRBD2	TGCAGTGCGGGTCCGGGGCGGGGGGTGAGAAATGAGCGGTTCTTC	CSAGPGRGVRNERFF
once	TRBV6-2/TRBV6-3	TRBJ2-5	NA	TGTGCCAGCATCCGACCGGGGCCCCAAGAGACCCAGTACTTC	CASIRPGPQETQYF
NA	TRBV20-1	TRBJ2-3	NA	TGCAGTGCTAGAGAGAGAACAGATACGCAGTATTTT	CSARERTDTQYF
NA	TRBV9	TRBJ2-3	NA	TGTGCCAGCAGCGTAGAGGGCCAGGGGCTTGCTACGCAGTATTTT	CASSVEGQGLATQYF